The T cell receptor (beta chain) described here comes from a study of cytomegalovirus exposure and HLA in healthy donors. Study results and caveats: It was in a later analysis that TCR association rates were seen to vary by HLA locus, highest for DRB1 and lowest for HLA-C.

Donors likely had unrecorded immune exposures despite being nominally healthy when sampled. Amplification used 60 Vbeta primers and 13 Jbeta primers. TCRdb's copy holds only in-frame clones and misses some; the assay was immunoSEQ multiplex PCR. The sample includes about 160,000 clones, more than 65% of them seen just once. Note on this clone: What it binds is not known.

The TCR sequence derives from a woman aged 25 to 39 in good health and CMV-seronegative. Sequencing input: PBMCs.

This chain's CDR3 is CASNRDVNTQYF. The CDR3 region has the DNA TGTGCCAGCAACAGGGACGTAAATACGCAGTATTTT. The J gene is TRBJ2-3, the V gene TRBV28; a possible D gene is TRBD1 (6 bases). CDR3 length: 12 residues. CDR1 MDHEN and CDR2 SYDVKM come from the germline V gene. V lost 7 bases and J 7 bases, leaving 12 bases between the germline ends.